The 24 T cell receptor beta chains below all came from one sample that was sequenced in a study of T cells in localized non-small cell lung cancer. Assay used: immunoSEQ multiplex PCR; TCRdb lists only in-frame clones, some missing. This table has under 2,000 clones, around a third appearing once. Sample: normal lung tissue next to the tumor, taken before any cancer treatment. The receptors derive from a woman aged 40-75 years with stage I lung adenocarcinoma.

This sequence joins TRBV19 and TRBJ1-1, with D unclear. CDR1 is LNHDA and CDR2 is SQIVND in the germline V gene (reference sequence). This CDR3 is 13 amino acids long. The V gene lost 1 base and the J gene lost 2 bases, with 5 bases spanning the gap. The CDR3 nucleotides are TGTGCCAGTAGTATAGGGGCTAACACTGAAGCTTTCTTT. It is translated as CASSIGANTEAFF.

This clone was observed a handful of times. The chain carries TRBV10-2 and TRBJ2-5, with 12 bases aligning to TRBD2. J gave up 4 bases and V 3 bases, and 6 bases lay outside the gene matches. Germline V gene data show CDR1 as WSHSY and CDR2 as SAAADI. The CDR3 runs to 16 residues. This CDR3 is CASSDPSGRAVETQYF. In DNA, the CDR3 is TGCGCCAGCAGTGATCCTAGCGGGAGGGCCGTAGAGACCCAGTACTTC.

The CDR3, as DNA: TGTGCCAGCTCACCATTTGAGGGAGGGACCGGGGAGCTGTTTTTT. Its translation is CASSPFEGGTGELFF. V and J are TRBV18 and TRBJ2-2; 7 nucleotides match TRBD2. Germline V gene data show CDR1 as KGHSH and CDR2 as LQKENI. Trimming took 2 bases from V and 5 from J; bases not matched to a gene: 5. This CDR3 contains 15 residues.

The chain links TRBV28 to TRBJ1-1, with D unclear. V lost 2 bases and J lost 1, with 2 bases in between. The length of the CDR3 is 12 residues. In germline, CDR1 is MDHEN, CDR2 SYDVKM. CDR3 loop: CASSLQNTEAFF. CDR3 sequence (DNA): TGTGCCAGCAGTTTACAGAACACTGAAGCTTTCTTT.

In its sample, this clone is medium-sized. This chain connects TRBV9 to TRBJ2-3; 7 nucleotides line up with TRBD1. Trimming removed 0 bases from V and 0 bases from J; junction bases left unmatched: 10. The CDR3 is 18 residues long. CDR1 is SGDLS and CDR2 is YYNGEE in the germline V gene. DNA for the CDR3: TGTGCCAGCAGCGTAGGAGATTCGACAGGGACCAGCACAGATACGCAGTATTTT. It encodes CASSVGDSTGTSTDTQYF.

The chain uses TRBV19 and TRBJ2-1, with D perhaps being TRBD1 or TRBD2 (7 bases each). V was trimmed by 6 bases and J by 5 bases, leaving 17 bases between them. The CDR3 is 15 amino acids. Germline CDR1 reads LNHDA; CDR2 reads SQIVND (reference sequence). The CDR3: CASRISGTDHNEQFF. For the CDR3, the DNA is TGTGCCAGTAGGATCAGCGGGACAGATCACAATGAGCAGTTCTTC.

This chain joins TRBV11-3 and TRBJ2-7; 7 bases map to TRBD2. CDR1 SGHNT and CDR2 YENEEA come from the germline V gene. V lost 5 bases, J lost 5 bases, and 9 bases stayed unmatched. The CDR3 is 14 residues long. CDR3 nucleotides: TGTGCCAGCAGCCGCGGGAGTGTGAGGAACGAGCAGTACTTC. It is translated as CASSRGSVRNEQYF.

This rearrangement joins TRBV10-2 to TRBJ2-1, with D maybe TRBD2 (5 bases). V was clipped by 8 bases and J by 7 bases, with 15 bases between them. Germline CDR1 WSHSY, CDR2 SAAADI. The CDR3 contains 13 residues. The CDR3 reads CASLGKSGNEQFF. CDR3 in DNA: TGCGCCAGCTTAGGCAAGTCGGGGAATGAGCAGTTCTTC.

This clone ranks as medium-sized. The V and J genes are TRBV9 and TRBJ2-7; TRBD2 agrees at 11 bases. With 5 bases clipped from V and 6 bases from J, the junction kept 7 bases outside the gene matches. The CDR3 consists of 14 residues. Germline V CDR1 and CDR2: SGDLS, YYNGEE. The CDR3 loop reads CASSELAGEGEQYF. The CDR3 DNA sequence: TGTGCCAGCAGTGAACTAGCGGGAGAGGGCGAGCAGTACTTC. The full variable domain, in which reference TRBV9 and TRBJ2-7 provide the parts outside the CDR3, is DSGVTQTPKHLITATGQRVTLRCSPRSGDLSVYWYQQSLDQGLQFLIQYYNGEERAKGNILERFSAQQFPDLHSELNLSSLELGDSALYFCASSELAGEGEQYFGPGTRLTVT.

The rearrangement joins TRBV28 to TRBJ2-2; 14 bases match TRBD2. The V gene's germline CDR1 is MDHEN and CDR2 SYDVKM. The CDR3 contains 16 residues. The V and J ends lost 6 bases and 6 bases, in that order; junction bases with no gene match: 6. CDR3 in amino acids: CASRARTSGRPGELFF. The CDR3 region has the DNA TGTGCCAGCAGAGCTCGGACTAGCGGGAGGCCCGGGGAGCTGTTTTTT.

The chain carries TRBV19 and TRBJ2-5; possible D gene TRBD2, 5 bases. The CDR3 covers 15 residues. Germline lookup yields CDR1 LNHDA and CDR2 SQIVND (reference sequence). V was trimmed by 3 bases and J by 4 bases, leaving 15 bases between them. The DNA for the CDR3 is TGTGCCAGTAGTATCGCGGACCGGGCGGGAGAGACCCAGTACTTC. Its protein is CASSIADRAGETQYF.

The CDR3 sequence is CASSLWGAGVNEQFF. In DNA, the CDR3 is TGTGCCAGCAGTTTATGGGGAGCGGGAGTCAATGAGCAGTTCTTC. The V gene is TRBV28, the J gene TRBJ2-1; 8 nucleotides match TRBD2. This CDR3 has 15 amino acids. Germline V CDR1 and CDR2: MDHEN, SYDVKM. V lost 0 bases and J lost 6; bases outside the gene matches: 4.

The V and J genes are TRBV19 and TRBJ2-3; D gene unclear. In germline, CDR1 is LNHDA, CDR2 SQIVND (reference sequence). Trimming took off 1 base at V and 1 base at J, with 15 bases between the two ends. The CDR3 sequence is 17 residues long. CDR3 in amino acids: CASSIGTAAGRTDTQYF. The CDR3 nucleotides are TGTGCCAGTAGTATAGGTACGGCGGCTGGGCGCACAGATACGCAGTATTTT.

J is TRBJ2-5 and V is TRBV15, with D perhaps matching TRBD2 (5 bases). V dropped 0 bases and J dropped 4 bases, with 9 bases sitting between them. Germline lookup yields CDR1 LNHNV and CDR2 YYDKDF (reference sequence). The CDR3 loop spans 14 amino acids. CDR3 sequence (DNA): TGTGCCACCAGCAGAGATCGCGGAGGAGAGACCCAGTACTTC. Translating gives CATSRDRGGETQYF.

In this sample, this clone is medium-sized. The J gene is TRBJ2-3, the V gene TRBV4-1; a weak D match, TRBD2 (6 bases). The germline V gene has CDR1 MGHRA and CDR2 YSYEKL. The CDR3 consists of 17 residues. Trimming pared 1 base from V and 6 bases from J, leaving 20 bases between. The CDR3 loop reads CASSQVRGRREPDTQYF. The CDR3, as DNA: TGCGCCAGCAGCCAAGTCAGAGGCCGGCGGGAACCTGATACGCAGTATTTT.

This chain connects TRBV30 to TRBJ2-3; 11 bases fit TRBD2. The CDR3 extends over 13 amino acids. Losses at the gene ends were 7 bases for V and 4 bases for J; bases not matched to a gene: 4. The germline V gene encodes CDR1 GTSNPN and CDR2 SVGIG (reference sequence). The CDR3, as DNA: TGTGCCTCAATAGCGGGAGGGCCAGATACGCAGTATTTT. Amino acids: CASIAGGPDTQYF.

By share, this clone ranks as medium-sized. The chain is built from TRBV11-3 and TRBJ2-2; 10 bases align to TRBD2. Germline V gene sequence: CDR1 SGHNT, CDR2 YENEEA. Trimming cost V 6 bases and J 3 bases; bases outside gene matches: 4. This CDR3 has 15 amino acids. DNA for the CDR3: TGTGCCAGCAGAACCGGGACTAGCGACACCGGGGAGCTGTTTTTT. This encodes CASRTGTSDTGELFF.

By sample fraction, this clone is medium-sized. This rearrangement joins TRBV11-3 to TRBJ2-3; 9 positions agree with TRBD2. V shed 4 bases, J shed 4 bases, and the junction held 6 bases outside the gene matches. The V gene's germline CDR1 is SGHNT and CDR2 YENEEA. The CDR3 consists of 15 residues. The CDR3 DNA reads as TGTGCCAGCAGCTCGCTAGCGGGATTTGCAGATACGCAGTATTTT. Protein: CASSSLAGFADTQYF.

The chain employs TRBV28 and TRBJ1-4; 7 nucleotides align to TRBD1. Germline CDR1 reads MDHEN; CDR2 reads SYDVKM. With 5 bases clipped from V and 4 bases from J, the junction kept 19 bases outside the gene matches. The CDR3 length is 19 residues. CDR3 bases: TGTGCCAGCAGTCCCACGGGACAGACAATTCCGCCCCTTAATGAAAAACTGTTTTTT. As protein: CASSPTGQTIPPLNEKLFF.

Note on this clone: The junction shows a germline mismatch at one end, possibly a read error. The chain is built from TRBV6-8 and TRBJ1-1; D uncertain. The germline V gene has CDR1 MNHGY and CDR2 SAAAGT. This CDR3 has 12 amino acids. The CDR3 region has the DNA TGTGCCAGCAGTTCTCTGTTAACTGGAGCTTTCTTT. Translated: CASSSLLTGAFF.

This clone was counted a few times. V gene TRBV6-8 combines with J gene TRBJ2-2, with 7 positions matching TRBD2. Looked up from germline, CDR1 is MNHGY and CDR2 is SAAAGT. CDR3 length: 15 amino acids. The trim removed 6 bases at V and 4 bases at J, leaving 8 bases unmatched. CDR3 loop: CASRGGGAGTGELFF. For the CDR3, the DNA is TGTGCCAGCAGAGGCGGGGGAGCCGGCACCGGGGAGCTGTTTTTT.

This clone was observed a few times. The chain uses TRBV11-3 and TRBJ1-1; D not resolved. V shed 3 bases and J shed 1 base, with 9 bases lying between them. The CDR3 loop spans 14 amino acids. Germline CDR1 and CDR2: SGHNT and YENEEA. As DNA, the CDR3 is TGTGCCAGCAGCTTGGAGGGTACGAACACTGAAGCTTTCTTT. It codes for CASSLEGTNTEAFF.

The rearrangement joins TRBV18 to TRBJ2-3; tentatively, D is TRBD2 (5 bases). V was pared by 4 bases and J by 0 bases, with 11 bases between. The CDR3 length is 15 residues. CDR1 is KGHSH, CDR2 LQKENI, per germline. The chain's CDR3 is CASSHDYLSTDTQYF. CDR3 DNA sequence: TGTGCCAGCTCACATGACTATCTAAGCACAGATACGCAGTATTTT.

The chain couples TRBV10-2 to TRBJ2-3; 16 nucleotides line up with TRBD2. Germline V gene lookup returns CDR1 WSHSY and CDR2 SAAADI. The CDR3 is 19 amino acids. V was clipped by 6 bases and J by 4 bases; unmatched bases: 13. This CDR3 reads CASRLPGLAGGRAPDTQYF. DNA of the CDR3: TGCGCCAGCAGGCTGCCGGGACTAGCGGGAGGGCGGGCCCCAGATACGCAGTATTTT.